This is a list of T cell receptor beta chains from one sample in a study of T cell responses to AZD1222 COVID-19 vaccine. The table came from immunoSEQ multiplex PCR; TCRdb's copy has only in-frame clones and leaves some out. The sample has some 74,000 clones, about nine tenths seen once. Sequenced material: peripheral blood, taken 28 days after the second AZD1222 dose. Receptors were obtained from an adult who received the AZD1222 COVID-19 vaccine. CDR3s include the opening cysteine and the closing phenylalanine or tryptophan. Each record gives: D gene, J gene, V gene, clone size, CDR3 DNA, CDR3 protein. D genes are given only for firm matches. Rows give clone size only sometimes, using once, few, many, or a class for an expanded clone.

D: .
J: TRBJ2-7
V: TRBV6-5
size: once
DNA: TGTGCCAGCAGCTCCGCCGGGGCCGCGCGGGAGCAGTACTTC
CDR3: CASSSAGAAREQYF

D: TRBD1
J: TRBJ1-1
V: TRBV18
size: .
DNA: TGTGCCAGCTCACCCTGGACAGGGGACACTGAAGCTTTCTTT
CDR3: CASSPWTGDTEAFF

D: .
J: TRBJ2-3
V: TRBV13
size: .
DNA: TGTGCCAGCAGTTTAAACGGGGGTGCAGATACGCAGTATTTT
CDR3: CASSLNGGADTQYF

D: .
J: TRBJ1-1
V: TRBV3-1/TRBV3-2
size: once
DNA: TGTGCCAGCAGCCAATCACGGGGGGGTGTGAGCACTGAAGCTTTCTTT
CDR3: CASSQSRGGVSTEAFF

D: .
J: TRBJ2-7
V: TRBV6-5
size: .
DNA: TGTGCCAGCAGTTACGTGGGCCTGGCCTACGAGCAGTACTTC
CDR3: CASSYVGLAYEQYF

D: .
J: TRBJ2-1
V: TRBV9
size: .
DNA: TGTGCCAGCAGCGTAGAGAGTTTAGTGGGGGGGCCCTACAATGAGCAGTTCTTC
CDR3: CASSVESLVGGPYNEQFF

D: .
J: TRBJ1-1
V: TRBV6-2/TRBV6-3
size: .
DNA: TGTGCCAGCAGTCGACGGAACACTGAAGCTTTCTTT
CDR3: CASSRRNTEAFF

D: .
J: TRBJ1-1
V: TRBV27
size: .
DNA: TGTGCCAGCAGTTTATCCGTAGCGAACACTGAAGCTTTCTTT
CDR3: CASSLSVANTEAFF

D: .
J: TRBJ2-7
V: TRBV15
size: .
DNA: TGTGCCACCAGCAGAGCGGGGGCGCCCCCCTACGAGCAGTACTTC
CDR3: CATSRAGAPPYEQYF

D: TRBD1
J: TRBJ2-7
V: TRBV6-5
size: once
DNA: TGTGCCAGCAGTTACTCCGGGACAGGGTTTTACGAGCAGTACTTC
CDR3: CASSYSGTGFYEQYF

D: TRBD1
J: TRBJ1-4
V: TRBV2
size: once
DNA: TGTGCCAGCAGTGAGTGGAGGGGGCCTAATGAAAAACTGTTTTTT
CDR3: CASSEWRGPNEKLFF

D: .
J: TRBJ1-1
V: TRBV27
size: .
DNA: TGTGCCAGCAGTCCGTTGGGGGCTGGCACTGAAGCTTTCTTT
CDR3: CASSPLGAGTEAFF

D: TRBD2
J: TRBJ2-1
V: TRBV6-4
size: .
DNA: TGTGCCAGCAGTGACCTTGCGGGGGGGCCCGGTGAGCAGTTCTTC
CDR3: CASSDLAGGPGEQFF

D: .
J: TRBJ1-4
V: TRBV6-1
size: .
DNA: TGTGCCAGCAGTGAAGGCGGCTACGCAACTAATGAAAAACTGTTTTTT
CDR3: CASSEGGYATNEKLFF

D: .
J: TRBJ2-5
V: TRBV19
size: once
DNA: TGTGCCAGTAGTCCGACCTTAACAGGGCTAGAGACCCAGTACTTC
CDR3: CASSPTLTGLETQYF

D: TRBD1
J: TRBJ2-7
V: TRBV5-1
size: .
DNA: TGCGCCAGCAGCTTGGGGGACAGGGCCTACGAGCAGTACTTC
CDR3: CASSLGDRAYEQYF

D: .
J: TRBJ1-1
V: TRBV9
size: .
DNA: TGTGCCAGCAGCGCGAGCCCTTTCGATGAAGCTTTCTTT
CDR3: CASSASPFDEAFF

D: TRBD2
J: TRBJ2-7
V: TRBV6-5
size: .
DNA: TGTGCCAGCAGTTACTCGAGCGGGGGAGTGGGAGAGCAGTACTTC
CDR3: CASSYSSGGVGEQYF

D: .
J: TRBJ2-1
V: TRBV24-1
size: .
DNA: TGTGCCACCAGTTGGGGCTACAATGAGCAGTTCTTC
CDR3: CATSWGYNEQFF

D: .
J: TRBJ2-7
V: TRBV28
size: .
DNA: TGTGCCAGCAGTTGGGGCTCCTACGAGCAGTACTTC
CDR3: CASSWGSYEQYF

D: .
J: TRBJ2-7
V: TRBV11-2
size: .
DNA: TGTGCCAGCAGCTTGGGAAGCTCCTACGAGCAGTACTTC
CDR3: CASSLGSSYEQYF

D: TRBD2
J: TRBJ2-1
V: TRBV27
size: .
DNA: TGTGCCAGCAGTCCTCGGACTAGCGTGGGGGGGGCCAATGAGCAGTTCTTC
CDR3: CASSPRTSVGGANEQFF